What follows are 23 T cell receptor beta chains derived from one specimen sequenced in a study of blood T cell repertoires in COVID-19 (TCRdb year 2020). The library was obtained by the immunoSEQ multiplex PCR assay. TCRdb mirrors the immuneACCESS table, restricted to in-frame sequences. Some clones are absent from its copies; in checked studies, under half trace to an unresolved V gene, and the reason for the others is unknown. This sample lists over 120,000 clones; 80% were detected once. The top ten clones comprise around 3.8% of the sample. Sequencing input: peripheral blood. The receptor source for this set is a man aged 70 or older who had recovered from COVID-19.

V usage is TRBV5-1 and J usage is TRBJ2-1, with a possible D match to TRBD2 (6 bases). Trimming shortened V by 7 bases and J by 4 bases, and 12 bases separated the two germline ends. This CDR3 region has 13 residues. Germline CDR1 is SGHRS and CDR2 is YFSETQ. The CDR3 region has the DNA TGCGCCAGCGCAGCCGGGAGTTACAATGAGCAGTTCTTC. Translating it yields CASAAGSYNEQFF.

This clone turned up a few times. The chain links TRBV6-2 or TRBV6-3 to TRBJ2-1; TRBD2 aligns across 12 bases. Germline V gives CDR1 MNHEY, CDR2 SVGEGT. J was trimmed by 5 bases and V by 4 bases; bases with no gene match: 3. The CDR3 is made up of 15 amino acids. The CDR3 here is CASSSWTSGNNEQFF. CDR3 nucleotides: TGTGCCAGCAGTTCCTGGACTAGCGGGAACAATGAGCAGTTCTTC.

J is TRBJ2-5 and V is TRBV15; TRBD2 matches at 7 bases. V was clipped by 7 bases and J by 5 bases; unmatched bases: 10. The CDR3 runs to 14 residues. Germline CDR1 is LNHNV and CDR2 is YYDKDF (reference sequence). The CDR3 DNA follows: TGTGCCACCACCTCCCGGGAGGCCAGGGAGACCCAGTACTTC. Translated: CATTSREARETQYF.

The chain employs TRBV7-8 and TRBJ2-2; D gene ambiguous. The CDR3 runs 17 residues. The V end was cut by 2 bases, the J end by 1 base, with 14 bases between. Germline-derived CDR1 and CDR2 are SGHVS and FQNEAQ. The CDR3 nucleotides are TGTGCCAGCAGCTTATTAGCCTTTATAGAGAACACCGGGGAGCTGTTTTTT. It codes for CASSLLAFIENTGELFF.

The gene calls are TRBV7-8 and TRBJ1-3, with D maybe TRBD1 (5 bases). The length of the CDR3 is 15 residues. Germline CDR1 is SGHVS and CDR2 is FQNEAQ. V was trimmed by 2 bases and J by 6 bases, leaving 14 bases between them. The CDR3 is CASSLPIGGVNTIYF. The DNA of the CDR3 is TGTGCCAGCAGCTTACCCATCGGGGGGGTAAACACCATATATTTT. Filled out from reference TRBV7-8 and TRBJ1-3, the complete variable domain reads GAGVSQSPRYKVAKRGQDVALRCDPISGHVSLFWYQQALGQGPEFLTYFQNEAQLDKSGLPSDRFFAERPEGSVSTLKIQRTQQEDSAVYLCASSLPIGGVNTIYFGEGSWLTVV.

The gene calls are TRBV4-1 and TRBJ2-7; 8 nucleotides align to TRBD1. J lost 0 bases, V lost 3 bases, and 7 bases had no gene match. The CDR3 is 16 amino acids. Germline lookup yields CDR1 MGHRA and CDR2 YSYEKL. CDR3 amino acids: CASSQPWTGSSYEQYF. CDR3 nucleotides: TGCGCCAGCAGCCAGCCGTGGACAGGGAGCTCCTACGAGCAGTACTTC.

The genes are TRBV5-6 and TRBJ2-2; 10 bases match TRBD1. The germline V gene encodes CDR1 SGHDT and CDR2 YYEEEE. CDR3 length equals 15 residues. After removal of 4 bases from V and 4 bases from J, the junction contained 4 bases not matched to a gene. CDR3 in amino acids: CASSGWDRGTGELFF. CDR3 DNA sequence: TGTGCCAGCAGCGGTTGGGACAGGGGCACCGGGGAGCTGTTTTTT.

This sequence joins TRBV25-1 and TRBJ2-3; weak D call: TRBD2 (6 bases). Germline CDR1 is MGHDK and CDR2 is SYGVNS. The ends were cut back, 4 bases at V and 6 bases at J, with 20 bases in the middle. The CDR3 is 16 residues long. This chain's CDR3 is CASSVRRAPLPDTQYF. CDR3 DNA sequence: TGTGCCAGCAGTGTTCGGAGGGCCCCTCTCCCTGATACGCAGTATTTT.

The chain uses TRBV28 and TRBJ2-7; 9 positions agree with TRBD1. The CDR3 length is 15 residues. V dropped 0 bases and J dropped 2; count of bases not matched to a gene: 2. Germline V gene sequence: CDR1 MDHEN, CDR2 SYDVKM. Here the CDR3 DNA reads TGTGCCAGCAGTTTATGGGGACAGGGAACCTACGAGCAGTACTTC. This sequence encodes CASSLWGQGTYEQYF.

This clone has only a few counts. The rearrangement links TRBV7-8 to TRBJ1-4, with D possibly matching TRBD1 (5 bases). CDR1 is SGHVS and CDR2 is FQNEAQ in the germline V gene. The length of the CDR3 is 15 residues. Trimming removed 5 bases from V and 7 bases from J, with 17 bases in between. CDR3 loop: CASSNTGVHSEKLFF. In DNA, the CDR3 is TGTGCCAGCAGCAATACAGGAGTCCATAGTGAAAAACTGTTTTTT.

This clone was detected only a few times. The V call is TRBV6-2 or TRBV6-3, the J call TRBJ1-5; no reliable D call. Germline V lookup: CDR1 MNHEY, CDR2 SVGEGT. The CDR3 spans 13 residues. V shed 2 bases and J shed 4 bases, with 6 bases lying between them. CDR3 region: CASSYRENQPQHF. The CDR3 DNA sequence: TGTGCCAGCAGTTACAGAGAGAATCAGCCCCAGCATTTT.

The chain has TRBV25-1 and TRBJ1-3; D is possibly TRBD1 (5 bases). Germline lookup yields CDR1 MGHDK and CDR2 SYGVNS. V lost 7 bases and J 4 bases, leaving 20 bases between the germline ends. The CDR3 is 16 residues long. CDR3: CASTMAGPSIGNTIYF. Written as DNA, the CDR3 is TGTGCCAGCACCATGGCGGGGCCTTCCATCGGAAACACCATATATTTT. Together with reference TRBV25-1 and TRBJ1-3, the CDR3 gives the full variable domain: EADIYQTPRYLVIGTGKKITLECSQTMGHDKMYWYQQDPGMELHLIHYSYGVNSTEKGDLSSESTVSRIRTEHFPLTLESARPSHTSQYLCASTMAGPSIGNTIYFGEGSWLTVV.

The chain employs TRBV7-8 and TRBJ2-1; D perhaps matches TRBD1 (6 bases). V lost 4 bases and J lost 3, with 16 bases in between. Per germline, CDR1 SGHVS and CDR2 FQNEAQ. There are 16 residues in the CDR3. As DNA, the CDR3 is TGTGCCAGCAGCTCCCGGCAGGGGCGACTCTACAATGAGCAGTTCTTC. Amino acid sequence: CASSSRQGRLYNEQFF.

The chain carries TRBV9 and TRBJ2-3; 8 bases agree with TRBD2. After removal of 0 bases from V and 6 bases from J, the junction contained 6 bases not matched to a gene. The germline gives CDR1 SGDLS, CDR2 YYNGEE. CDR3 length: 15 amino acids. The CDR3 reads CASSVGSGRTDTQYF. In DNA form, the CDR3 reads TGTGCCAGCAGCGTAGGGAGCGGGAGAACGGATACGCAGTATTTT.

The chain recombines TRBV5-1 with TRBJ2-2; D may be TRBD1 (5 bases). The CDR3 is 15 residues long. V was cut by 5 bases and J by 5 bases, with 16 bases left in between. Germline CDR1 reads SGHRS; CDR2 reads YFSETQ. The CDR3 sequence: CASSVGRQKTGELFF. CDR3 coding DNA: TGCGCCAGCAGTGTTGGGCGACAGAAAACCGGGGAGCTGTTTTTT. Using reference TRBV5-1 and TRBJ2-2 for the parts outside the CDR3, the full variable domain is KAGVTQTPRYLIKTRGQQVTLSCSPISGHRSVSWYQQTPGQGLQFLFEYFSETQRNKGNFPGRFSGRQFSNSRSEMNVSTLELGDSALYLCASSVGRQKTGELFFGEGSRLTVL.

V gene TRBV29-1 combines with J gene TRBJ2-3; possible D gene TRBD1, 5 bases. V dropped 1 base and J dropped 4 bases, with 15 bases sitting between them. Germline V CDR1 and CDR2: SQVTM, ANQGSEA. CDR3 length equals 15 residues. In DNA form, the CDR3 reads TGCAGCGTTGAAGGGTCCAGGGTCCCACCAGATACGCAGTATTTT. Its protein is CSVEGSRVPPDTQYF.

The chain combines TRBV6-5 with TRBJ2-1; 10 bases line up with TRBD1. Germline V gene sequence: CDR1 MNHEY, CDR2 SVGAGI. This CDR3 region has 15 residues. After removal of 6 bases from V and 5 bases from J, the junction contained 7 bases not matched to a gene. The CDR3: CASSPGTGDDNEQFF. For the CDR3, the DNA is TGTGCCAGCAGCCCCGGGACAGGGGATGACAATGAGCAGTTCTTC.

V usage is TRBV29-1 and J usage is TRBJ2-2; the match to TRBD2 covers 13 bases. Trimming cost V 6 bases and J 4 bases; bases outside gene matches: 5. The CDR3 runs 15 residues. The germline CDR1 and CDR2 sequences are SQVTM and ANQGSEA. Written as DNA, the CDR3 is TGCAGCGTACTACTAGCGGGAGGGCCCACCGGGGAGCTGTTTTTT. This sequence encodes CSVLLAGGPTGELFF.

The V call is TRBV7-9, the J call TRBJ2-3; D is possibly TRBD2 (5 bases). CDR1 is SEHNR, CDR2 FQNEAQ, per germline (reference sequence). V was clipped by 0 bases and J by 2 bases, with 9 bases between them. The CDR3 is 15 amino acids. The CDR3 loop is CASSLAAGYTDTQYF. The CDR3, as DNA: TGTGCCAGCAGCTTAGCCGCGGGTTACACAGATACGCAGTATTTT.

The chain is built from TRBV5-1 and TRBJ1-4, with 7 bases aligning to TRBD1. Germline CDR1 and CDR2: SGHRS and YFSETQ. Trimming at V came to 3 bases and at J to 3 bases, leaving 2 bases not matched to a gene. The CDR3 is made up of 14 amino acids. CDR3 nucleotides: TGCGCCAGCAGCTCCGGGACAGCTAATGAAAAACTGTTTTTT. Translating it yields CASSSGTANEKLFF.

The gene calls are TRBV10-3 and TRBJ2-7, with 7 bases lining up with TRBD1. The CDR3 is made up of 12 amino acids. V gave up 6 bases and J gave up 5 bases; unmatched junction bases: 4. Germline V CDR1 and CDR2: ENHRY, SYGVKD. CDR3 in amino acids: CAIRATGNEQYF. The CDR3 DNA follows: TGTGCCATCAGAGCGACAGGGAACGAGCAGTACTTC.

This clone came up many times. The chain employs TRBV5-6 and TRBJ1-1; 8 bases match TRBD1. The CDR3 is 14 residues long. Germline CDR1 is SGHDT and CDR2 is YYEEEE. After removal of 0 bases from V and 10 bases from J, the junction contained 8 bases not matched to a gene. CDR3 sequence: CASSLVSGGSGAFF. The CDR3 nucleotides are TGTGCCAGCAGCTTGGTTTCAGGGGGCAGCGGAGCTTTCTTT.

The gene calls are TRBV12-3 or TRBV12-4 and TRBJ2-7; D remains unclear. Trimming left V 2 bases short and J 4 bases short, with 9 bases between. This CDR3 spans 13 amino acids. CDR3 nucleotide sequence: TGTGCCAGCAGTTTAAACTTTCAATACGAGCAGTACTTC. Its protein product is CASSLNFQYEQYF.